Listed below are T cell receptor beta chains from one sample, sequenced in a study of T cells in Graves' hyperthyroidism and ophthalmopathy. TCRdb passed the multiplex PCR reads through MiXCR, listing each CDR3 protein once. Of hundreds of thousands of distinct CDR3 sequences in the sample, around 21% were seen once. The specimen sequenced was blood. The receptors were sampled from a man aged 25 to 40 with Graves' ophthalmopathy. Each CDR3 is given with its conserved first and last residue. Fields, in order: D gene, V gene, clone size, J gene, CDR3 protein, CDR3 DNA. The D gene is left open where the match is weak. Clone sizes are given selectively: once, few, many, or a class where the clone is expanded.

NA,TRBV28,many,TRBJ1-1,CASSFNRQNTEAFF,TGTGCCAGCAGTTTTAACAGACAGAACACTGAAGCTTTCTTT
NA,TRBV6-1,many,TRBJ2-3,CASSPGSTSTDTQYF,TGTGCCAGCAGTCCCGGGTCAACTAGCACAGATACGCAGTATTTT
NA,TRBV27,NA,TRBJ1-1,CASSLAGETWGTEAFF,TGTGCCAGCAGTTTAGCCGGGGAAACCTGGGGCACTGAAGCTTTCTTT
TRBD2,TRBV5-6,few,TRBJ2-5,CASSLDSGRSEKTQYF,TGTGCCAGCAGCTTGGATAGCGGGAGATCGGAAAAGACCCAGTACTTC
TRBD1,TRBV12-5,few,TRBJ1-4,CASGPGQGALGEKLFF,TGTGCTAGTGGCCCGGGACAGGGGGCGCTCGGGGAAAAACTGTTTTTT
TRBD2,TRBV11-1,NA,TRBJ2-5,CASSLALAGIETQYF,TGTGCCAGCAGCTTAGCGCTAGCGGGTATAGAGACCCAGTACTTC
TRBD2,TRBV27,few,TRBJ2-7,CASSRGGSYYEQYF,TGTGCCAGCAGTCGGGGCGGGAGCTACTACGAGCAGTACTTC
TRBD1,TRBV30,NA,TRBJ2-7,CAWSTTGFGEQYF,TGTGCCTGGAGTACGACAGGGTTCGGCGAGCAGTACTTC
NA,TRBV12-3/TRBV12-4,few,TRBJ2-7,CASSSRDADDYEQYF,TGTGCCAGCAGTTCCCGGGACGCGGATGACTACGAGCAGTACTTC
NA,TRBV6-1,many,TRBJ1-1,CASSEADVEAFF,TGTGCCAGCAGTGAAGCTGACGTAGAAGCTTTCTTT
NA,TRBV19,NA,TRBJ2-3,CASSISGTDTQYF,TGTGCCAGTAGTATTTCGGGGACAGATACGCAGTATTTT
NA,TRBV29-1,many,TRBJ1-5,CSVSQGNNQPQHF,TGCAGCGTGTCACAGGGTAACAATCAGCCCCAGCATTTT
NA,TRBV18,few,TRBJ2-3,CASSPSIYTDTQYF,TGTGCCAGCTCACCTTCAATTTACACAGATACGCAGTATTTT
NA,TRBV5-6,NA,TRBJ2-3,CASSLDSGTSDTQYF,TGTGCCAGCAGCTTGGATAGCGGTACGTCGGATACGCAGTATTTT
TRBD2,TRBV5-1,few,TRBJ2-7,CASSSETSGVSYEQYF,TGCGCCAGCAGCTCTGAGACTAGCGGGGTCTCCTACGAGCAGTACTTC
TRBD1,TRBV4-1,NA,TRBJ2-2,CASSHPPDRATGELFF,TGCGCCAGCAGCCACCCCCCGGACAGGGCGACCGGGGAGCTGTTTTTT
NA,TRBV2,NA,TRBJ2-2,CATALPAGELFF,TGTGCCACCGCGCTCCCGGCCGGGGAGCTGTTTTTT
NA,TRBV19,NA,TRBJ1-1,CASSRTELALNTEAFF,TGTGCCAGTTCCCGCACCGAATTGGCCTTGAACACTGAAGCTTTCTTT
TRBD2,TRBV7-2,few,TRBJ2-5,CASSTQAGGQETQYF,TGTGCCAGCAGCACTCAAGCGGGGGGACAAGAGACCCAGTACTTC
TRBD2,TRBV25-1,NA,TRBJ2-3,CASSEYYTSGSTDTQYF,TGTGCCAGCAGTGAATATTATACTAGCGGGAGCACAGATACGCAGTATTTT
TRBD2,TRBV3-1,NA,TRBJ2-7,CASSQGPAGGDSYEQYF,TGTGCCAGCAGCCAAGGACCAGCGGGAGGCGACTCCTACGAGCAGTACTTC
NA,TRBV7-9,many,TRBJ2-7,CASSLDVGGPSYEQYF,TGTGCCAGCAGCTTAGATGTCGGGGGACCCTCCTACGAGCAGTACTTC
TRBD2,TRBV7-2,many,TRBJ2-3,CASSRSGTSGTDTQYF,TGTGCCAGCAGCCGGAGCGGGACTAGCGGAACAGATACGCAGTATTTT
TRBD2,TRBV28,few,TRBJ2-1,CASRGTSGRNNEQFF,TGTGCCAGCAGGGGAACTAGCGGGAGGAACAATGAGCAGTTCTTC
NA,TRBV29-1,NA,TRBJ2-1,CSVVRAEQFF,TGCAGCGTTGTGCGGGCTGAGCAGTTCTTC
TRBD1,TRBV5-6,many,TRBJ2-7,CASSRDRGQGEQYF,TGTGCCAGCAGCCGCGACAGGGGCCAGGGCGAGCAGTACTTC
TRBD1,TRBV5-1,few,TRBJ2-2,CASSPPGQGAPGELFF,TGCGCCAGCAGCCCCCCTGGGCAGGGGGCTCCTGGGGAGCTGTTTTTT
TRBD2,TRBV7-3,NA,TRBJ2-7,CASSWTSGSQKEQYF,TGTGCCAGCAGTTGGACTAGCGGGAGCCAGAAGGAGCAGTACTTC
TRBD2,TRBV4-1,NA,TRBJ2-1,CASSQGRTSGGANEQFF,TGCGCCAGCAGCCAAGGACGGACTAGCGGGGGAGCCAATGAGCAGTTCTTC
TRBD2,TRBV5-5,few,TRBJ2-1,CASSYAGTSGSREQFF,TGTGCCAGCAGCTACGCCGGGACTAGCGGGAGCAGGGAGCAGTTCTTC
TRBD2,TRBV3-1,few,TRBJ2-1,CASSPGTSPSSYNEQFF,TGTGCCAGCAGCCCGGGGACTAGTCCCAGCTCCTACAATGAGCAGTTCTTC
NA,TRBV9,NA,TRBJ2-4,CASSERDSWAKNIQYF,TGTGCCAGCAGCGAGCGGGACAGTTGGGCCAAAAACATTCAGTACTTC
TRBD2,TRBV29-1,few,TRBJ2-7,CSVSAGGYEQYF,TGCAGCGTGTCAGCGGGAGGGTACGAGCAGTACTTC
TRBD2,TRBV7-9,NA,TRBJ2-1,CASSLSGTSGSLGQFF,TGTGCCAGCAGCTTATCCGGGACTAGCGGGAGTCTGGGGCAGTTCTTC
NA,TRBV18,many,TRBJ2-5,CASSRTGAQETQYF,TGTGCCAGCTCACGGACCGGGGCCCAAGAGACCCAGTACTTC
NA,TRBV7-2,many,TRBJ1-1,CASSFWGNTEAFF,TGTGCCAGCAGCTTTTGGGGGAACACTGAAGCTTTCTTT
TRBD1,TRBV19,NA,TRBJ2-2,CASSIKRTGTGELFF,TGTGCCAGTAGTATAAAACGGACAGGGACCGGGGAGCTGTTTTTT
TRBD1,TRBV3-1,many,TRBJ1-1,CASSLGQGDTEAFF,TGTGCCAGCAGCCTCGGACAGGGTGACACTGAAGCTTTCTTT
NA,TRBV6-1,NA,TRBJ2-1,CASSKGVEQFF,TGTGCCAGCAGTAAAGGCGTAGAGCAGTTCTTC
TRBD2,TRBV28,many,TRBJ2-6,CASSSEGLADGANVLTF,TGTGCCAGCAGTTCTGAGGGACTAGCGGATGGGGCCAACGTCCTGACTTTC